The 18 T cell receptor beta chains reported below all come from one sample, sequenced in a study of human T cells and chemical hapten exposure. TCRdb passed the RACE reads through MiXCR, listing each CDR3 protein once. This table holds fewer than 200,000 distinct CDR3 sequences, almost 30% found once. Time point: pre-sensitization, week 0. Treatment described: therapeutic diphenylcyclopropenone sensitization with weekly scalp DPC. The specimen was whole blood, collected in connection with sensitization to the hapten diphenylcyclopropenone (DPC). The receptors were sampled from a woman aged 25 to 39 with alopecia areata. Some clones in this sample may be carry-over from other donors' samples.

This clonotype has more than one count but fewer than ten. The J gene is TRBJ2-2, the V gene TRBV9; the D call may be TRBD1 or TRBD2 (5 bases each). The V gene's germline CDR1 is SGDLS and CDR2 YYNGEE. The CDR3 runs 15 residues. Trimming left V 7 bases short and J 4 bases short, with 17 bases between. The CDR3 sequence is CASSPPGAFTGELFF. The CDR3 coding sequence is TGTGCCAGCTCACCCCCCGGGGCCTTCACCGGGGAGCTGTTTTTT.

This clonotype has just a few counts. The V gene is TRBV11-2, the J gene TRBJ2-1; TRBD2 matches 14 bases. CDR3 length: 20 residues. CDR1 and CDR2 from the germline V gene are SGHAT and FQNNGV. Unmatched junction bases numbered 10, after V lost 1 base and J lost 2 bases. In nucleotides, the CDR3 is TGTGCCAGCAGCTTAGGGTGGGGGACTAGCGGGGGCCGAGCCTACAATGAGCAGTTCTTC. The encoded protein is CASSLGWGTSGGRAYNEQFF.

The chain carries TRBV6-6 and TRBJ2-1; D may correspond to TRBD1 or TRBD2 (5 bases each). V was trimmed by 0 bases and J by 5 bases, leaving 14 bases between them. This CDR3 spans 16 amino acids. Germline V CDR1 and CDR2: MNHNY, SVGAGI (reference sequence). CDR3 in DNA: TGTGCCAGCAGTTACTCGAGCCGGCGAGGGGACAATGAGCAGTTCTTC. As protein: CASSYSSRRGDNEQFF.

This clonotype was counted a few times. V usage is TRBV28 and J usage is TRBJ1-2; D perhaps matches TRBD1 (5 bases). The germline gives CDR1 MDHEN, CDR2 SYDVKM. The length of the CDR3 is 14 residues. V was trimmed by 3 bases and J by 0 bases, leaving 8 bases between them. In nucleotides, the CDR3 is TGTGCCAGCAGTTTTTCGGGGGCTAACTATGGCTACACCTTC. It specifies CASSFSGANYGYTF.

The V call is TRBV7-2, the J call TRBJ2-4; 10 bases are a match to TRBD1. This CDR3 contains 15 residues. Looked up from germline, CDR1 is SGHTA and CDR2 is FQGNSA. V lost 5 bases, J lost 5 bases, and 6 bases stayed unmatched. Here the CDR3 DNA reads TGTGCCAGCAGCGGCAGGACAGGGGGTCAAAACATTCAGTACTTC. Its protein product is CASSGRTGGQNIQYF.

This clonotype has more than one count but fewer than ten. The chain combines TRBV10-3 with TRBJ2-3; no definite D call. The CDR3 contains 12 residues. V dropped 6 bases and J dropped 3 bases, with 7 bases sitting between them. Germline V CDR1 and CDR2: ENHRY, SYGVKD. The chain's CDR3 is CAISRRTDTQYF. The CDR3 DNA sequence: TGTGCCATCAGCAGAAGGACAGATACGCAGTATTTT.

In this sample, this clonotype turned up a few times. The chain carries TRBV28 and TRBJ1-6; D unclear. Per the germline V gene, CDR1 is MDHEN and CDR2 is SYDVKM. The CDR3 consists of 13 residues. Between the trimmed V and J ends, which lost 5 bases and 13 bases, there was a span of 15 bases. CDR3 coding DNA: TGTGCCAGCAGTCCCAACCCAATCAGGCCCCTCCACTTT. Translation gives CASSPNPIRPLHF.

This chain joins TRBV29-1 and TRBJ1-1; 8 nucleotides match TRBD1. CDR1 and CDR2 from the germline V gene are SQVTM and ANQGSEA. The CDR3 loop spans 13 amino acids. Trimming took 4 bases from V and 4 from J; bases not matched to a gene: 5. In DNA form, the CDR3 reads TGCAGCGTTGTCCGACAGGGGAGCACTGAAGCTTTCTTT. Translation gives CSVVRQGSTEAFF.

This clonotype has more than one count but fewer than ten. This sequence joins TRBV12-3 or TRBV12-4 and TRBJ1-5; D is ambiguous. V was shortened by 6 bases and J by 9 bases, with 15 bases between the two germline ends. CDR3 length: 13 amino acids. The CDR3 DNA follows: TGTGCCAGCAGCTCGGGAAGGGCGAGGCCCCAGCATTTT. This encodes CASSSGRARPQHF.

This chain uses TRBV19 with TRBJ2-2, with D perhaps TRBD1 (5 bases). Trimming stripped 5 bases from V and 0 bases from J, with 13 bases between. CDR1 and CDR2 (germline): LNHDA, SQIVND (reference sequence). The CDR3 extends over 16 amino acids. CDR3 sequence: CASSADMFANTGELFF. Here the CDR3 DNA reads TGTGCCAGTAGTGCGGACATGTTCGCGAACACCGGGGAGCTGTTTTTT.

The rearrangement links TRBV9 to TRBJ1-3, with 7 bases aligning to TRBD1. The CDR3 consists of 16 residues. Per germline, CDR1 SGDLS and CDR2 YYNGEE. V gave up 3 bases and J gave up 1 base; unmatched junction bases: 7. The chain's CDR3 is CASSATGVLSGNTIYF. The CDR3 nucleotides read TGTGCCAGCAGCGCCACAGGGGTATTATCTGGAAACACCATATATTTT.

The chain links TRBV27 to TRBJ1-2; D not certain. The germline V and J ends were trimmed by 6 bases and 4 bases, with 18 bases remaining between them. The germline V gene has CDR1 MNHEY and CDR2 SMNVEV (reference sequence). This CDR3 is built from 15 residues. CDR3 nucleotide sequence: TGTGCCAGCAGATCCACAGACACCTCTTCCTATGGCTACACCTTC. Translating gives CASRSTDTSSYGYTF.

This clonotype was counted a few times. This sequence joins TRBV15 and TRBJ1-2, with 7 bases identical to TRBD1. J gave up 4 bases and V 5 bases, and 7 bases lay outside the gene matches. The CDR3 length is 14 residues. CDR1 LNHNV and CDR2 YYDKDF come from the germline V gene (reference sequence). The CDR3 region is CATSGTVLFYGYTF. CDR3 sequence (DNA): TGTGCCACCAGCGGGACAGTTTTGTTCTATGGCTACACCTTC.

This clonotype was seen many times. The gene calls are TRBV4-2 and TRBJ2-3; D is perhaps TRBD1 or TRBD2 (5 bases each). The CDR3 extends over 16 amino acids. The germline V gene has CDR1 LGHNA and CDR2 YNFKEQ. V lost 3 bases, J lost 3 bases, and 16 bases lay in between. The CDR3 DNA follows: TGTGCCAGCAGCCAGGGGACCCTCGTCCAAACAGATACGCAGTATTTT. Amino acid sequence: CASSQGTLVQTDTQYF.

CDR3 loop: CASSQGHLANTEAFF. DNA of the CDR3: TGTGCCAGCAGCCAAGGACATCTTGCGAACACTGAAGCTTTCTTT. V and J are TRBV4-2 and TRBJ1-1; D not certain. Germline CDR1 is LGHNA and CDR2 is YNFKEQ. V was shortened by 1 base and J by 1 base, with 10 bases between the two germline ends. The CDR3 covers 15 residues.

This clonotype occurred a few times. V is TRBV27 and J is TRBJ2-7, with D unresolved. The CDR3 covers 15 residues. The ends were cut back, 1 base at V and 2 bases at J, with 12 bases in the middle. From germline, CDR1 is MNHEY and CDR2 SMNVEV (reference sequence). The CDR3 DNA reads TGTGCCAGCAGTTTATATGGCTCCCTTGCCTACGAGCAGTACTTC. Encoded protein: CASSLYGSLAYEQYF.

This clonotype appeared a few times. The J gene is TRBJ2-5, the V gene TRBV7-6; D is possibly TRBD1 (5 bases). CDR3 length: 14 residues. Trimming removed 1 base from V and 5 bases from J, with 11 bases in between. In germline, CDR1 is SGHVS, CDR2 FNYEAQ. The CDR3 loop is CASSLVSGSETQYF. The CDR3 DNA reads TGTGCCAGCAGCTTAGTCTCAGGGTCCGAGACCCAGTACTTC. The full variable domain, in which reference TRBV7-6 and TRBJ2-5 provide the parts outside the CDR3, is GAGVSQSPRYKVTKRGQDVALRCDPISGHVSLYWYRQALGQGPEFLTYFNYEAQQDKSGLPNDRFSAERPEGSISTLTIQRTEQRDSAMYRCASSLVSGSETQYFGPGTRLLVL.

The chain has TRBV6-5 and TRBJ1-2; TRBD1 matches at 7 bases. The length of the CDR3 is 16 residues. CDR1 is MNHEY, CDR2 SVGAGI, per germline. The J segment lost 1 base and the V segment lost 6 bases, leaving 11 bases of the junction unmatched. In nucleotides, the CDR3 is TGTGCCAGCAGCCTCAGGACAGGTGGGGATAACTATGGCTACACCTTC. Protein sequence: CASSLRTGGDNYGYTF.